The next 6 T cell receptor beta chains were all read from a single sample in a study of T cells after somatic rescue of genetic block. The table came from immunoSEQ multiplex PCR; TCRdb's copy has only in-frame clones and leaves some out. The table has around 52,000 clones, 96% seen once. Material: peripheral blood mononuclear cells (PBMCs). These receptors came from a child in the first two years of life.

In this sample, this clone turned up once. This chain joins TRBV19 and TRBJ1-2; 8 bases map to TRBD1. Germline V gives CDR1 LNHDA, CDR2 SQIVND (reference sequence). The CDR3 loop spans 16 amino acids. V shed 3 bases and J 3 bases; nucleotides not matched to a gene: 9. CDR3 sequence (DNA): TGTGCCAGTAGTATCCCTGGACAGGGTGTGGACTATGGCTACACCTTC. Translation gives CASSIPGQGVDYGYTF. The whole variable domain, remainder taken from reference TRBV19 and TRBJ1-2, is DGGITQSPKYLFRKEGQNVTLSCEQNLNHDAMYWYRQDPGQGLRLIYYSQIVNDFQKGDIAEGYSVSREKKESFPLTVTSAQKNPTAFYLCASSIPGQGVDYGYTFGSGTRLTVV.

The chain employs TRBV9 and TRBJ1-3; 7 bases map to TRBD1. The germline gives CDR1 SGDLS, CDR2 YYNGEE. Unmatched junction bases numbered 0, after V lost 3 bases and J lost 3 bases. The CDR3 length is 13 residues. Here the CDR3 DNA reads TGTGCCAGCAGCGGACAGGGTGGAAACACCATATATTTT. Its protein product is CASSGQGGNTIYF.

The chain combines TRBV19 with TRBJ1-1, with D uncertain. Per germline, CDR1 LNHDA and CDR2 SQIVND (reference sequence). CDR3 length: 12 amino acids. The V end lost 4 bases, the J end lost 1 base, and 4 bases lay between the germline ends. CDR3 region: CASSRQNTEAFF. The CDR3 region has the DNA TGTGCCAGTAGTAGACAGAACACTGAAGCTTTCTTT.

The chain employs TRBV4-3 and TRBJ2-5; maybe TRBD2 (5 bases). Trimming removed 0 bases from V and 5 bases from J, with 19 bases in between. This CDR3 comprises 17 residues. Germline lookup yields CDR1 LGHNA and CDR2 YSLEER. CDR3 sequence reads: CASSQDLLDPRRETQYF. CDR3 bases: TGCGCCAGCAGCCAAGATCTCTTAGACCCCCGGAGGGAGACCCAGTACTTC.

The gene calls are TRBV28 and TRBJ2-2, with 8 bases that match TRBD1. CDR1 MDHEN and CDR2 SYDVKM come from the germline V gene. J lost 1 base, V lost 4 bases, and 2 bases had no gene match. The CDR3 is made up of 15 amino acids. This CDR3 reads CASSSGQGNTGELFF. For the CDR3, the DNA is TGTGCCAGCAGTTCAGGACAGGGGAACACCGGGGAGCTGTTTTTT.

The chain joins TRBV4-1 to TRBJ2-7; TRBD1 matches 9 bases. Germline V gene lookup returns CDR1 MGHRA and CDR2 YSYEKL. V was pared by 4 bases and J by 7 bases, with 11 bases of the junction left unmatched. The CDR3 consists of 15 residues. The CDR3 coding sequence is TGCGCCAGCAGCCGGACAGGGGAGCCGTTTAGGGAGCAGTACTTC. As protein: CASSRTGEPFREQYF.